A selection of T cell receptor beta chains follows, all from one sample in a study of identical twins. TCRdb ran MiXCR on the 5' RACE reads and lists one entry per CDR3 protein. The sample consists of a few hundred thousand distinct CDR3 sequences, roughly 9.9% of them appearing once. A further study also used this sample, focusing on yellow fever vaccine responses in identical twins.

Sequencing was carried out using PBMCs. These receptors all stem from a woman in her late teens or twenties in good health. Each CDR3 is given without its conserved first and last residue.

j_call: TRBJ2-4; v_call: TRBV12-3/TRBV12-4; cdr3_aa: AIQRRGLAKNIQY
j_call: TRBJ2-1; v_call: TRBV4-2; cdr3_aa: ASSQYYGPSGGAWTYNEQF
j_call: TRBJ2-1; v_call: TRBV6-5; cdr3_aa: ASRTPRNEQF
j_call: TRBJ2-1; v_call: TRBV29-1; cdr3_aa: SVADPYNEQF
j_call: TRBJ2-1; v_call: TRBV27; cdr3_aa: ASSLSSGSNEQF
j_call: TRBJ2-5; v_call: TRBV5-1; cdr3_aa: ASSLARQAGETQY
j_call: TRBJ2-5; v_call: TRBV4-3; cdr3_aa: ASSQQWDRETQY
j_call: TRBJ2-5; v_call: TRBV7-8; cdr3_aa: ASSPQERGLADSKKTQY
j_call: TRBJ2-5; v_call: TRBV7-2; cdr3_aa: ASSLVGSKETQY
j_call: TRBJ2-3; v_call: TRBV2; cdr3_aa: ASKKGGGTDTQY
j_call: TRBJ2-2; v_call: TRBV11-3; cdr3_aa: ASSLDGANANTGELF
j_call: TRBJ1-1; v_call: TRBV6-5; cdr3_aa: ASSYPGTVNTEAF
j_call: TRBJ1-5; v_call: TRBV28; cdr3_aa: ASTGSSGQPQH
j_call: TRBJ2-2; v_call: TRBV12-3/TRBV12-4; cdr3_aa: ASSLKGPGELF